The 20 T cell receptor beta chains given below trace back to one sample, sequenced in a study of low-dose radiotherapy and immunotherapy resistance in tumors. Indicated time point: after trial treatment. Specified treatment: LDRT plus nivolumab, ipilimumab, low-dose cyclophosphamide and aspirin (RACIN trial). With TRAV- and TRBV-specific primers, first-strand cDNA was made, covering the alpha and beta chains. The authors amplified TCRs for 20 PCR cycles with a constant-region primer and a V-primer adapter. TCRdb recomputed calls from the reads with MiXCR, one row per CDR3 protein. The sample holds about 58,000 distinct CDR3 sequences, about 23% seen once. Sequences were derived from PBMCs, sampled after low-dose radiotherapy plus immunotherapy. The receptor set was obtained from a male donor with prostate cancer.

This clonotype was counted many times. The chain links TRBV5-1 to TRBJ1-1, with 8 bases identical to TRBD1. Germline values: CDR1 SGHRS, CDR2 YFSETQ. V was clipped by 1 base and J by 0 bases; unmatched bases: 14. The CDR3 length is 19 residues. The CDR3 DNA sequence: TGCGCCAGCAGCTTGATTGGTCCAGGGGGCATTGGGGTGAACACTGAAGCTTTCTTT. Amino acid sequence: CASSLIGPGGIGVNTEAFF.

This clonotype was counted at least ten times. The rearrangement uses TRBV28 and TRBJ2-7, with TRBD2 as a possible D gene (6 bases). The CDR3 covers 14 residues. Germline-derived CDR1 and CDR2 are MDHEN and SYDVKM. The V and J ends lost 2 bases and 3 bases respectively, with 11 bases between them. Written as DNA, the CDR3 is TGTGCCAGCAGTTTAAGGGACTCCGACTACGAGCAGTACTTC. It translates to CASSLRDSDYEQYF.

This clonotype appeared many times. The V gene is TRBV10-3, the J gene TRBJ1-2, with a weak D call TRBD1 (5 bases). V was clipped by 6 bases and J by 8 bases, with 22 bases between them. The CDR3 runs 15 residues. CDR1 is ENHRY, CDR2 SYGVKD, per germline. CDR3 nucleotide sequence: TGTGCCATCAGCGACAGTGGGCACAGCCCTCCCGGCTACACCTTC. Translation: CAISDSGHSPPGYTF.

This clonotype has more than one count but fewer than ten. This chain links TRBV3-1 with TRBJ2-7; perhaps TRBD2 as D (6 bases). Deletions cut 4 bases from V and 4 bases from J, with 26 bases between. CDR3 length: 18 amino acids. The V gene's germline CDR1 is LGHDT and CDR2 YNNKEL (reference sequence). The CDR3 region is CASSRVGGVQAPYYEQYF. As DNA, the CDR3 is TGTGCCAGCAGCCGAGTCGGGGGTGTACAGGCCCCTTATTACGAGCAGTACTTC.

This clonotype came up a few times. This chain joins TRBV29-1 and TRBJ2-1; D tentatively fits TRBD1 or TRBD2 (5 bases each). V lost 6 bases and J 3 bases, leaving 9 bases between the germline ends. The CDR3 sequence is 12 residues long. Germline V lookup: CDR1 SQVTM, CDR2 ANQGSEA. CDR3 loop: CSVGDVYNEQFF. As DNA, the CDR3 is TGCAGCGTGGGGGACGTCTACAATGAGCAGTTCTTC.

This clonotype occurred a few times. CDR3: CSVEVGGDTEAFF. The CDR3 coding sequence is TGCAGCGTTGAAGTGGGGGGGGACACTGAAGCTTTCTTT. The V call is TRBV29-1, the J call TRBJ1-1; D is perhaps TRBD1 (5 bases). The V end was cut by 1 base, the J end by 3 bases, with 9 bases between. Per germline, CDR1 SQVTM and CDR2 ANQGSEA. The CDR3 extends over 13 amino acids.

This clonotype was found a few times. V usage is TRBV6-2 or TRBV6-3 and J usage is TRBJ2-2; possibly TRBD1 for D (5 bases). The V and J ends lost 6 bases and 6 bases respectively, with 14 bases between them. The CDR3 contains 14 residues. Germline CDR1 and CDR2: MNHEY and SVGEGT. The DNA for the CDR3 is TGTGCCAGCAGCCGCACATCCAGGGCCGGGGAGCTGTTTTTT. Translated: CASSRTSRAGELFF.

This clonotype occurred many times. The rearrangement uses TRBV7-2 and TRBJ1-6, with TRBD1 identical over 8 bases. V gave up 5 bases and J gave up 10 bases; unmatched junction bases: 7. The CDR3 consists of 14 residues. Germline V gives CDR1 SGHTA, CDR2 FQGNSA. The CDR3 sequence is CASSPRQGRSPLHF. CDR3 nucleotide sequence: TGTGCCAGCAGCCCCCGACAGGGGAGGTCACCCCTCCACTTT.

About this clonotype itself: Only one base separates this from a far larger clonotype, so it likely reflects a read error. This sequence joins TRBV6-5 and TRBJ2-1; D could derive from TRBD1 or TRBD2 (5 bases each). With 6 bases removed from V and 10 bases from J, the gap between germline ends came to 19 bases. The germline V gene has CDR1 MNHEY and CDR2 SVGAGI. This CDR3 is 14 amino acids long. The CDR3 coding sequence is TGTGCCAGCAGCCTTGGGACGGAAATCACCGAGCAGTTCTTC. Residues: CASSLGTEITEQFF.

Note on this clonotype: It is likely a read error: a sequence one base away is far more abundant. This sequence joins TRBV5-1 and TRBJ2-1; tentative D call: TRBD1 (5 bases). The CDR3 is 13 residues long. Trimming stripped 4 bases from V and 10 bases from J, with 15 bases between. In germline, CDR1 is SGHRS, CDR2 YFSETQ. DNA for the CDR3: TGCGCCAGCAGCGTGGACAATTCCTACGAGCAGTTCTTC. Protein product: CASSVDNSYEQFF.

This clonotype has at least ten counts. The J gene is TRBJ2-6, the V gene TRBV5-3; D is unclear. TRBV5-3 is noted as an ORF with a role that remains uncertain. This CDR3 has 13 residues. V lost 8 bases and J lost 0, with 6 bases in between. Here the CDR3 DNA reads TGTGCCAGCAAGGCCTCTGGGGCCAACGTCCTGACTTTC. Translated, it gives CASKASGANVLTF.

Turning to this clonotype: Germline and junction disagree at one end, which may indicate a read error. The chain joins TRBV6-9 to TRBJ1-1; perhaps TRBD1 as D (5 bases). Germline assignment: CDR1 MNHGY and CDR2 SVAAGI. The CDR3 is 13 residues long. The CDR3 region has the DNA TGCGCCAGCAGTGAGCAGGGTAGCACTGAAGCTTTCTTT. Translation gives CASSEQGSTEAFF.

This clonotype was recorded many times. V gene TRBV7-2 combines with J gene TRBJ1-1; D is perhaps TRBD1 (5 bases). This CDR3 comprises 14 residues. Trimming removed 3 bases from V and 5 bases from J, with 13 bases in between. Germline values: CDR1 SGHTA, CDR2 FQGNSA. CDR3 nucleotides: TGTGCCAGCAGCTTCGGCAGGGAAGTAACTGAAGCTTTCTTT. Translation: CASSFGREVTEAFF.

This clonotype was picked up many times. The V call is TRBV20-1, the J call TRBJ2-3; no firm D call. V was trimmed by 2 bases and J by 2 bases, leaving 8 bases between them. The CDR3 is made up of 13 amino acids. CDR1 and CDR2 (germline): DFQATT, SNEGSKA (reference sequence). CDR3 residues: CSARNPSTDTQYF. The CDR3, as DNA: TGCAGTGCTAGAAACCCCTCCACAGATACGCAGTATTTT.

Note on this clonotype: A single base is all that separates this from a far larger clone, so a read error is likely. The chain's CDR3 is CATSEPTSGRVYEQFF. As DNA, the CDR3 is TGTGCCACCAGTGAGCCGACTAGCGGGAGGGTTTACGAGCAGTTCTTC. The J gene is TRBJ2-1, the V gene TRBV24-1; TRBD2 aligns across 14 bases. The V segment lost 4 bases and the J segment 10 bases; nucleotides outside the gene matches: 8. CDR1 and CDR2 from the germline V gene are KGHDR and SFDVKD. The CDR3 has 16 amino acids.

V is TRBV19 and J is TRBJ2-3, with 10 bases aligning to TRBD1. Germline V gene data show CDR1 as LNHDA and CDR2 as SQIVND (reference sequence). The V and J ends lost 6 bases and 1 base, in that order; junction bases with no gene match: 13. The length of the CDR3 is 18 residues. This CDR3 reads CASRPLRDRGSGTDTQYF. As DNA, the CDR3 is TGTGCCAGTAGACCCCTCCGGGACAGGGGCAGTGGCACAGATACGCAGTATTTT.

This clonotype showed up many times. The rearrangement uses TRBV30 and TRBJ2-2, with D maybe TRBD2 (5 bases). The V end lost 7 bases, the J end lost 1 base, and 13 bases lay between the germline ends. Germline lookup yields CDR1 GTSNPN and CDR2 SVGIG (reference sequence). The CDR3 is 14 amino acids. CDR3 residues: CASHTAGNTGELFF. In DNA, the CDR3 is TGTGCCTCCCATACCGCGGGGAACACCGGGGAGCTGTTTTTT.

The chain has TRBV29-1 and TRBJ2-5; 15 bases align to TRBD2. The CDR3 spans 16 residues. The J segment lost 1 base and the V segment lost 7 bases, leaving 7 bases of the junction unmatched. CDR1 and CDR2 from the germline V gene are SQVTM and ANQGSEA. The CDR3 here is CSGGTSGGTLQETQYF. CDR3 coding DNA: TGCAGCGGGGGGACTAGCGGGGGGACCCTCCAAGAGACCCAGTACTTC.

This clonotype occurred many times. This rearrangement joins TRBV12-3 or TRBV12-4 to TRBJ1-1, with D possibly TRBD1 on 6 matching bases. With 5 bases removed from V and 0 bases from J, the gap between germline ends came to 10 bases. This CDR3 spans 14 amino acids. CDR3 sequence: CASSKGVLNTEAFF. CDR3 nucleotides: TGTGCCAGCAGTAAGGGGGTATTGAACACTGAAGCTTTCTTT.

This clonotype was counted at least ten times. The V call is TRBV5-1, the J call TRBJ1-6, with TRBD1 identical over 8 bases. The CDR3 is 16 residues long. V lost 4 bases, J lost 7 bases, and 10 bases stayed unmatched. Germline CDR1 SGHRS, CDR2 YFSETQ. The chain's CDR3 is CASSLRTGNENSPLHF. The CDR3 nucleotides are TGCGCCAGCAGCCTACGGACAGGGAATGAGAATTCACCCCTCCACTTT.